Listed below are T cell receptor beta chains from one sample, sequenced in a study of human T cells and chemical hapten exposure. MiXCR, run by TCRdb on the RACE reads, gives a single entry per CDR3 protein. The sample yields some 79,000 distinct CDR3 sequences, 10% to 14% seen once. This specimen consisted of whole blood, obtained in connection with sensitization to the hapten diphenylcyclopropenone (DPC). These receptors originate from a woman in her 50s with alopecia areata. Some clones in this sample may be carry-over from other donors' samples. Both conserved end residues are part of each CDR3. The order of the fields is J gene, D gene, clone size, V gene, CDR3 DNA, CDR3 protein. A D gene is named only where the DNA matches it firmly. Only some rows state a clone size, as once, few, many or a class for expanded clones.

TRBJ2-3,TRBD2,NA,TRBV7-3,TGTGCCAGCAGCTCCGGGAGGCGCACAGATACGCAGTATTTT,CASSSGRRTDTQYF
TRBJ1-5,NA,many,TRBV20-1,TGCAGTGCTAAGTCCTCAGGACCTCAGCCCCAGCATTTT,CSAKSSGPQPQHF
TRBJ1-3,NA,NA,TRBV28,TGTGCCAGCAGTTTCGGAACGGCGGAGGGGACTGGAAACACCATATATTTT,CASSFGTAEGTGNTIYF
TRBJ2-1,NA,few,TRBV27,TGTGCCAGCAGTTTATCCGGGACAACAAACAATGAGCAGTTCTTC,CASSLSGTTNNEQFF
TRBJ2-7,NA,NA,TRBV7-2,TGTGCCAGCGGGCCGGGACAATTCGATGTGGACTTC,CASGPGQFDVDF
TRBJ2-7,TRBD2,NA,TRBV29-1,TGCAGCGTGAGAACTAGCGCTCGCGCCTACGAGCAGTACTTC,CSVRTSARAYEQYF
TRBJ2-4,NA,NA,TRBV20-1,TGCAGTGCCCGGGACCTAGCCAAAAACATTCAGTACTTC,CSARDLAKNIQYF
TRBJ1-2,TRBD1,many,TRBV20-1,TGCAGTGCTCGGACAGGGAATGGCTACACCTTC,CSARTGNGYTF
TRBJ1-2,TRBD1,few,TRBV29-1,TGCAGCGGCGGGACAGGGCGGTCGGACTATGGCTACACCTTC,CSGGTGRSDYGYTF
TRBJ2-3,TRBD2,few,TRBV11-3,TGTGCCAGCAGCTCCGCCGTCCCACTACTAGCGGGAGGCCCCACAGATACGCAGTATTTT,CASSSAVPLLAGGPTDTQYF
TRBJ2-1,NA,many,TRBV12-2,TGTGCAAGTCGCTTAGTTGGGGCGGGAGGACCCCCTTCCTACAATGAGCAGTTCTTC,CASRLVGAGGPPSYNEQFF
TRBJ2-2,NA,many,TRBV7-9,TGTGCCAGCAGCTCCCGGGAGACCGGGGAGCTGTTTTTT,CASSSRETGELFF
TRBJ1-1,NA,NA,TRBV20-1,TGCAGTGCTAGCTCGGGATTTGACACTGAAGCTTTCTTT,CSASSGFDTEAFF
TRBJ2-5,TRBD2,NA,TRBV28,TGTGCCAGCAGTCCCCTAGCGGGATTGCAGACCCAGTACTTC,CASSPLAGLQTQYF
TRBJ2-7,NA,few,TRBV30,TGTGCCTGGAGTGTGAGTGGGGTTTGGGAGCAGTACTTC,CAWSVSGVWEQYF
TRBJ1-1,NA,many,TRBV10-3,NA,CAISGFGAGTGKTEAFF
TRBJ2-7,NA,few,TRBV6-5,TGTGCCAGCAGTTACTTCAGGGCCCGGGGCGAGCAGTACTTC,CASSYFRARGEQYF
TRBJ1-4,TRBD1,many,TRBV28,TGTGCCAGCAGAGAAGGGACAGGGTCGTCTGAAAAACTGTTTTTT,CASREGTGSSEKLFF
TRBJ2-3,TRBD2,many,TRBV4-2,TGTGCCAGCAGCCAAGAAGTGGCGGGGGGCACAGATACGCAGTATTTT,CASSQEVAGGTDTQYF
TRBJ2-3,NA,few,TRBV7-3,TGTGCCAGCAGCGAGACTGGGGGAGCGGGTCGAGATACGCAGTATTTT,CASSETGGAGRDTQYF